Shown below are 26 T cell receptor beta chains from a single sample sequenced in a study of Ad26.COV2.S vaccination and SARS-CoV-2 variants. Sequencing was performed with immunoSEQ multiplex PCR; in TCRdb, only in-frame clones are kept and a portion is missing. Of about 680,000 clones listed, around 92% are singletons. Treatment reported: around 19 received Ad26.COV2.S at low or high dose, single or two shots; roughly 5 received placebo; per-sample allocation not given. Specimen acquisition occurred on day 63 following the initial vaccine or placebo injection. Sequenced here: peripheral blood, sampled in a trial of Ad26.COV2.S vaccine versus placebo. The receptors here all came from a person between 18 and 65 years old who received the Ad26.COV2.S COVID-19 vaccine or a placebo.

The genes are TRBV29-1 and TRBJ1-2, with D tentatively TRBD1 (6 bases). The V and J ends lost 8 bases and 0 bases respectively, with 16 bases between them. The length of the CDR3 is 14 residues. Germline V gene sequence: CDR1 SQVTM, CDR2 ANQGSEA. As DNA, the CDR3 is TGCAGCTTTTCACCGACAGGCCCTAACTATGGCTACACCTTC. This translates into CSFSPTGPNYGYTF.

The chain joins TRBV6-5 to TRBJ2-7; no firm D call. The V and J ends lost 3 bases and 3 bases respectively, with 12 bases between them. The CDR3 contains 14 residues. The germline V gene encodes CDR1 MNHEY and CDR2 SVGAGI. CDR3 in amino acids: CASSYSGRLYEQYF. DNA for the CDR3: TGTGCCAGCAGTTATTCGGGTCGGCTCTACGAGCAGTACTTC.

V is TRBV6-5 and J is TRBJ2-2, with D perhaps TRBD2 (5 bases). V was shortened by 2 bases and J by 11 bases, with 15 bases between the two germline ends. The CDR3 loop spans 14 amino acids. Germline lookup yields CDR1 MNHEY and CDR2 SVGAGI. The DNA for the CDR3 is TGTGCCAGCAGTTACGGACGCGGGTTCTCAGAGCTGTTTTTT. Protein product: CASSYGRGFSELFF.

The rearrangement links TRBV10-2 to TRBJ2-1; 7 bases match TRBD2. V trimming: 7 bases; J trimming: 5 bases; junction bases outside the gene matches: 5. The CDR3 runs 13 residues. Germline CDR1 reads WSHSY; CDR2 reads SAAADI. CDR3 region: CASKDSGHNEQFF. CDR3 in DNA: TGCGCCAGCAAGGATAGCGGGCACAATGAGCAGTTCTTC.

The chain combines TRBV27 with TRBJ2-7; D is unclear. CDR3 size: 13 residues. V gave up 2 bases and J gave up 3 bases, with 8 bases separating them. Germline lookup yields CDR1 MNHEY and CDR2 SMNVEV (reference sequence). The chain's CDR3 is CASSLTVGYEQYF. As DNA, the CDR3 is TGTGCCAGCAGTTTAACGGTGGGCTACGAGCAGTACTTC.

This clone was counted a few times. V is TRBV7-2 and J is TRBJ1-1, with D possibly being TRBD1 (6 bases). Germline lookup yields CDR1 SGHTA and CDR2 FQGNSA. V was pared by 0 bases and J by 1 base, with 12 bases between. The length of the CDR3 is 16 residues. The CDR3 DNA reads as TGTGCCAGCAGCTTAGCTGGGGGCGGGTGGAACACTGAAGCTTTCTTT. Protein sequence: CASSLAGGGWNTEAFF.

The J gene is TRBJ2-6, the V gene TRBV4-3, with TRBD1 matching over 8 bases. Germline trimming cut 0 bases from V and 0 bases from J; bases unmatched to any gene: 4. This CDR3 is built from 18 residues. CDR1 and CDR2 (germline): LGHNA, YSLEER. The CDR3, as DNA: TGCGCCAGCAGCCAAGATCCGACAGGGGCCTCTGGGGCCAACGTCCTGACTTTC. This gives the protein CASSQDPTGASGANVLTF.

The chain has TRBV11-2 and TRBJ1-1; weak D call: TRBD1 (6 bases). The CDR3 contains 15 residues. With 3 bases removed from V and 3 bases from J, the gap between germline ends came to 14 bases. The germline V gene has CDR1 SGHAT and CDR2 FQNNGV. CDR3 DNA: TGTGCCAGCAGCTTCCTGACAGGCAAGGACACTGAAGCTTTCTTT. Amino acids: CASSFLTGKDTEAFF.

This clone was counted a single time. The chain has TRBV5-1 and TRBJ2-1; 7 positions match TRBD2. J was trimmed by 7 bases and V by 4 bases; bases with no gene match: 11. Germline V gives CDR1 SGHRS, CDR2 YFSETQ. The CDR3 runs 15 residues. CDR3 loop: CASSPVAGVSNEQFF. CDR3 sequence (DNA): TGCGCCAGCAGCCCGGTTGCGGGAGTTTCTAATGAGCAGTTCTTC.

J is TRBJ2-1 and V is TRBV5-1; 11 nucleotides match TRBD1. Germline V lookup: CDR1 SGHRS, CDR2 YFSETQ. V shed 1 base, J shed 6 bases, and the junction held 6 bases outside the gene matches. CDR3 length equals 16 residues. CDR3: CASSLILDRGLNEQFF. The CDR3 DNA reads TGCGCCAGCAGCTTGATCTTGGACAGGGGGCTCAATGAGCAGTTCTTC.

The chain links TRBV2 to TRBJ1-3, with TRBD1 matching 10 bases. CDR1 and CDR2 (germline): SNHLY, FYNNEI. The CDR3 has 16 residues. V lost 5 bases and J lost 0; bases outside the gene matches: 4. CDR3 residues: CASSRDRGFSGNTIYF. In nucleotides, the CDR3 is TGTGCCAGCAGTAGGGACAGGGGTTTCTCTGGAAACACCATATATTTT.

In this sample, this clone turned up once. The chain has TRBV30 and TRBJ1-1, with D maybe TRBD1 (5 bases). CDR1 is GTSNPN, CDR2 SVGIG, per germline (reference sequence). This CDR3 spans 15 amino acids. V lost 0 bases to trimming and J lost 2 bases, with 13 bases between them. The CDR3: CAWSVLTQGNTEAFF. As DNA, the CDR3 is TGTGCCTGGAGTGTACTTACTCAGGGCAACACTGAAGCTTTCTTT.

A single count supports this clone. This rearrangement joins TRBV19 to TRBJ1-5; perhaps TRBD1 as D (5 bases). The CDR3 runs to 15 residues. Germline lookup yields CDR1 LNHDA and CDR2 SQIVND (reference sequence). The V gene lost 1 base and the J gene lost 7 bases, with 14 bases spanning the gap. The DNA for the CDR3 is TGTGCCAGTAGTATAGCGCGCTCCCGGGACCAGCCCCAGCATTTT. Protein sequence: CASSIARSRDQPQHF.

The chain recombines TRBV6-5 with TRBJ1-1; a weak D match, TRBD1 (6 bases). CDR1 and CDR2 (germline): MNHEY, SVGAGI. The CDR3 has 14 amino acids. The V and J ends lost 0 bases and 11 bases respectively, with 16 bases between them. CDR3 nucleotide sequence: TGTGCCAGCAGTTACTCACAAACGGGGGCGAGGGCTTTCTTT. This encodes CASSYSQTGARAFF.

This clone was seen only a few times. The chain employs TRBV3-1 (or the pseudogene TRBV3-2) and TRBJ2-7; D may be TRBD2 (5 bases). Looked up from germline, CDR1 is LGHDT and CDR2 is YNNKEL (reference sequence). The V gene lost 4 bases and the J gene lost 5 bases, with 18 bases spanning the gap. CDR3 length: 15 residues. In DNA form, the CDR3 reads TGTGCCAGCAGCCCTGCTCTGGGGAGCTACCACGAGCAGTACTTC. As protein: CASSPALGSYHEQYF.

This rearrangement joins TRBV6-5 to TRBJ1-2, with D possibly being TRBD1 (6 bases). The germline V gene encodes CDR1 MNHEY and CDR2 SVGAGI. V gave up 7 bases and J gave up 4 bases, with 13 bases separating them. The CDR3 runs 13 residues. CDR3 coding DNA: TGTGCCAGCACCCCAGACAGGCCCTATGGCTACACCTTC. It translates to CASTPDRPYGYTF.

The J gene is TRBJ1-2, the V gene TRBV30; possibly TRBD1 for D (5 bases). Trimming shortened V by 4 bases and J by 5 bases, and 14 bases separated the two germline ends. Looked up from germline, CDR1 is GTSNPN and CDR2 is SVGIG (reference sequence). The CDR3 has 13 residues. The CDR3 here is CAWTVGGGYGYTF. As DNA, the CDR3 is TGTGCCTGGACCGTGGGGGGAGGATATGGCTACACCTTC.

V gene TRBV30 combines with J gene TRBJ1-6; maybe TRBD1 (6 bases). V shed 4 bases and J shed 4 bases, with 11 bases lying between them. The CDR3 consists of 14 residues. CDR1 GTSNPN and CDR2 SVGIG come from the germline V gene (reference sequence). CDR3: CAWNRARYNSPLHF. The CDR3 region has the DNA TGTGCCTGGAACAGGGCCCGGTATAATTCACCCCTCCACTTT.

The rearrangement uses TRBV10-3 and TRBJ2-5; 9 nucleotides align to TRBD1. The germline CDR1 and CDR2 sequences are ENHRY and SYGVKD. J gave up 4 bases and V 4 bases, and 7 bases lay outside the gene matches. The CDR3 sequence is 15 residues long. The CDR3 DNA sequence: TGTGCCATCAGTGCCATGGGACAGGGTGGAGAGACCCAGTACTTC. It codes for CAISAMGQGGETQYF.

The chain is built from TRBV11-3 and TRBJ2-1, with D unclear. This CDR3 is built from 12 residues. Trimming shortened V by 5 bases and J by 7 bases, and 9 bases separated the two germline ends. Germline V gene sequence: CDR1 SGHNT, CDR2 YENEEA. The CDR3, as DNA: TGTGCCAGCAGCCTCGGGTCGAATGAGCAGTTCTTC. Residues: CASSLGSNEQFF.

V gene TRBV7-2 combines with J gene TRBJ2-5, with TRBD1 matching over 7 bases. With 1 base clipped from V and 5 bases from J, the junction kept 10 bases outside the gene matches. Germline assignment: CDR1 SGHTA and CDR2 FQGNSA. The CDR3 sequence is 16 residues long. The CDR3 nucleotides are TGTGCCAGCAGCTTAGGTCCGGGACAGCCACGGGAGACCCAGTACTTC. It is translated as CASSLGPGQPRETQYF.

The CDR3 spells CASSLGQNTIYF. The CDR3 nucleotides are TGTGCCAGCAGCTTAGGACAAAACACCATATATTTT. This sequence joins TRBV7-9 and TRBJ1-3; no clear D gene. V was trimmed by 1 base and J by 6 bases, leaving 4 bases between them. The CDR3 loop spans 12 amino acids. Germline lookup yields CDR1 SEHNR and CDR2 FQNEAQ (reference sequence).

Regarding this clone: Other DNA sequences in this specimen translate into the identical CDR3. This chain uses TRBV2 with TRBJ2-7, with D perhaps matching TRBD1 (5 bases). The CDR3 loop spans 11 amino acids. Germline V CDR1 and CDR2: SNHLY, FYNNEI. V shed 6 bases and J shed 3 bases, with 6 bases lying between them. This CDR3 is CASSDSYEQYF. CDR3 DNA: TGTGCCAGCAGCGACAGCTACGAGCAGTACTTC.

V gene TRBV6-5 combines with J gene TRBJ1-2, with D hard to call. The germline V gene has CDR1 MNHEY and CDR2 SVGAGI. V lost 6 bases, J lost 4 bases, and 18 bases lay in between. The CDR3 contains 15 residues. This CDR3 reads CASRQPTTRGYGYTF. Here the CDR3 DNA reads TGTGCCAGCAGGCAACCAACCACCCGGGGCTATGGCTACACCTTC.

The chain employs TRBV2 and TRBJ2-5; 16 nucleotides match TRBD2. Looked up from germline, CDR1 is SNHLY and CDR2 is FYNNEI. The CDR3 spans 15 residues. Unmatched junction bases numbered 3, after V lost 4 bases and J lost 7 bases. Here the CDR3 DNA reads TGTGCCAGCAGTGTGGGACTAGCGGGAGGGGGGACCCAGTACTTC. Translating gives CASSVGLAGGGTQYF.

V is TRBV6-5 and J is TRBJ2-5; D unresolved. This CDR3 comprises 15 residues. Trimming took off 0 bases at V and 7 bases at J, with 15 bases between the two ends. The V gene's germline CDR1 is MNHEY and CDR2 SVGAGI. The CDR3 protein is CASSYSFTLRRTQYF. The DNA for the CDR3 is TGTGCCAGCAGTTACTCGTTTACGCTCCGGCGGACCCAGTACTTC.